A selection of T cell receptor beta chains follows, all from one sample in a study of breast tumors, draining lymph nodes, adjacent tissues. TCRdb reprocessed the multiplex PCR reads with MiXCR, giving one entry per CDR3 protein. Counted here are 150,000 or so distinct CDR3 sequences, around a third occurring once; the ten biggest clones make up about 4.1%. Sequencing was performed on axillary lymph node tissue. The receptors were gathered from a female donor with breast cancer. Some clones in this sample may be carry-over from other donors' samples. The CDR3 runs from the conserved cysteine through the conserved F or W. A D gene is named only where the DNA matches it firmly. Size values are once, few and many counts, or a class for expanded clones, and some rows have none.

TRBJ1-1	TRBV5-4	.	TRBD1	TGTGCCAGCAGCGGCAGGGGGCGCGGTACTGAAGCTTTCTTT	CASSGRGRGTEAFF
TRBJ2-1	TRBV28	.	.	TGTGCCACTGAAGGGGAGTTTAGAGGATACAATGAGCAGTTCTTC	CATEGEFRGYNEQFF
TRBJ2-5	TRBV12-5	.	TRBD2	TGTGCTAGTGGTTTCGGGGGGGGGACCCAGTACTTC	CASGFGGGTQYF
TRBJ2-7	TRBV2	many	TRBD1	TGTGCCAGCAGCCCGGGACAGACCTACGAGCAGTACTTC	CASSPGQTYEQYF
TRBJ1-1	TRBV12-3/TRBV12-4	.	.	TGTGCCAGCAGCTATGATGGTACTGAAGCTTTCTTT	CASSYDGTEAFF
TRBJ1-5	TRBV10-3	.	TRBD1	TGTGCCATCAGTGATCAGGACCCTCGGACAGGCAGACAGCCCCAGCATTTT	CAISDQDPRTGRQPQHF
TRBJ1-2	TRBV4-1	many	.	TGCGCCAGCAGCCTGGGGGCGGACTATGGCTACACCTTC	CASSLGADYGYTF
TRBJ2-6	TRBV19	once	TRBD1	TGTGCCAGTAGTCCCCGGACAGGGGGCCCTGGGGCCAACGTCCTGACTTTC	CASSPRTGGPGANVLTF
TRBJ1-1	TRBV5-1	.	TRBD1	TGCGCCAGCAGCTTGGGTCAGGGGGCTGGGAACACTGAAGCTTTCTTT	CASSLGQGAGNTEAFF
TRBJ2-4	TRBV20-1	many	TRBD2	TGCAGTGCTTTTAGGGCGGGAGAAACCAAAAACATTCAGTACTTC	CSAFRAGETKNIQYF
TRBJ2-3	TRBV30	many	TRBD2	TGTGCCTGGAGTGGCCGAAAGACTAGCGGGAGTCCCGGTACGCAGTATTTT	CAWSGRKTSGSPGTQYF
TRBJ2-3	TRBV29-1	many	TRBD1	TGCAGCGTTGAAGATCGTTGGGGACAGGGCGGGGGTGCAGATACGCAGTATTTT	CSVEDRWGQGGGADTQYF
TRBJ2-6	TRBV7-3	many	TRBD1	TGTGCCAGCAGCTCATTGCCGGGGACAGGGCTTCGTGGGGCCAACGTCCTGACTTTC	CASSSLPGTGLRGANVLTF
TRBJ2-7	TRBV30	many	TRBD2	TGTGCCTGGAGCCCTGGGACTAGCGGGAGGGTGTACGAGCAGTACTTC	CAWSPGTSGRVYEQYF
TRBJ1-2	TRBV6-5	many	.	TGTGCCAGCAGTTCTCAGGCAGGGAACTATGGCTACACCTTC	CASSSQAGNYGYTF
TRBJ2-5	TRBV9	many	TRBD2	TGTGCCAGCAGCGTAGCGGGAGGGGGAGAGACCCAGTACTTC	CASSVAGGGETQYF
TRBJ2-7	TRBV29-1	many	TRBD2	TGCAGCGTTGAAGGGACTAGCGGGAGGATTCAATACTCCTACGAGCAGTACTTC	CSVEGTSGRIQYSYEQYF
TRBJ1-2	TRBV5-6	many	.	TGTGCCAGCAGCCGCGTAGGGCAGGGAGCTAACTATGGCTACACCTTC	CASSRVGQGANYGYTF
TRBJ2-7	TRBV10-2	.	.	TGCGCCAGTGGGGGATTACCCTACGAGCAGTACTTC	CASGGLPYEQYF
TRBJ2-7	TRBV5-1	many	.	TGCGCCAGCAGCTTGGACAGGGTGGACGAGCAGTACTTC	CASSLDRVDEQYF
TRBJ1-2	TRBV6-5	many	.	TGTGCCAGCAGTTTCCGACAGGTCACTAACTATGGCTACACCTTC	CASSFRQVTNYGYTF
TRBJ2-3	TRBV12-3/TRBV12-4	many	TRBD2	TGTGCCAGCAGCCGTAGCGGGGGGCACCCGGATACGCAGTATTTT	CASSRSGGHPDTQYF
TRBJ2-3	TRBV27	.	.	TGTGCCAGCACCACTCGGCAACATAGCACAGATACGCAGTATTTT	CASTTRQHSTDTQYF
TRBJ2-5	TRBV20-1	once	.	TGCAGTGCTAGAGATCGGTGGACAGCGGTAGCGGAGACCCAGTACTTC	CSARDRWTAVAETQYF
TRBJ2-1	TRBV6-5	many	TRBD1	TGTGCCAGCAGTTACTCGCCAGGGGGCTCCTACAATGAGCAGTTCTTC	CASSYSPGGSYNEQFF
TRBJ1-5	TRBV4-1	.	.	TGCGCCAGCAGCCAAGGGTGGGGTACGCGGAGGGGCAATCAGCCCCAGCATTTT	CASSQGWGTRRGNQPQHF
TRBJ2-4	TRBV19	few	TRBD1	TGTGCCAGTAGTACCGGACAGGCTATAGCCAAAAACATTCAGTACTTC	CASSTGQAIAKNIQYF
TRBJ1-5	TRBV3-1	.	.	TGTGCCAGCAGCATTGGAACAGGGCCCAATCGGCCCCAGCATTTT	CASSIGTGPNRPQHF
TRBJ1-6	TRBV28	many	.	TGTGCCGGGGGCGGGCAGCATTATTCACCCCTCCACTTT	CAGGGQHYSPLHF
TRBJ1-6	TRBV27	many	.	TGTGCCAGCAGTCGGGGTAATTCACCCCTCCACTTT	CASSRGNSPLHF
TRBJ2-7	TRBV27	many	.	TGTGCCAGCAGTGCTGGGTCTTGGGCCCTCGAGCAGTACTTC	CASSAGSWALEQYF
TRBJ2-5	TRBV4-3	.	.	TGCGCCAGCAGCCAATCCCCTCGGGTCCATGAGACCCAGTACTTC	CASSQSPRVHETQYF
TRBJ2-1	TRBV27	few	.	TGTGCCAGCACACGCGGGTCAAGCTCCTACAATGAGCAGTTCTTC	CASTRGSSSYNEQFF
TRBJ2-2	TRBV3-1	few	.	TGTGCCAGCAGTTACGTTGGGGCGGGAACCGGGGAGCTGTTTTTT	CASSYVGAGTGELFF
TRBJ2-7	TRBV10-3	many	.	TGTGCCATCAGTGAGTCGATGGACACCATCTACGAGCAGTACTTC	CAISESMDTIYEQYF
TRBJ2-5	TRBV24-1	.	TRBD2	TGTGCCACCAGTGATTCCCGCGCCTTAGCGGGAGGAGGGGAAGCCCAGTACTTC	CATSDSRALAGGGEAQYF
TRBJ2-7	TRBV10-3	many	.	TGTGCCATCAGGGGGACCGAATCCTACGAGCAGTACTTC	CAIRGTESYEQYF
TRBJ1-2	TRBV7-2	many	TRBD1	TGTGCCAGCAGCTCCCACGTGACAGGGAGGGGCGGCTACACCTTC	CASSSHVTGRGGYTF
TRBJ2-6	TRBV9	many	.	TGTGCCAGCAGCGCCACTCTGAAGGGGTCTGGGGCCAACGTCCTGACTTTC	CASSATLKGSGANVLTF
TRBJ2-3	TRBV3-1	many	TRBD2	TGTGCCAGCAGCCCTATCCTGAGCGGGGGGGGCACAGATACGCAGTATTTT	CASSPILSGGGTDTQYF
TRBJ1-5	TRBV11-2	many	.	TGTGCCAGCAGCTTAGGAAGGGACCCCAATCAGCCCCAGCATTTT	CASSLGRDPNQPQHF
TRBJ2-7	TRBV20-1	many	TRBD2	TGCAGTGCTAGGAAGCGGGGGGGTCCCTACGAGCAGTACTTC	CSARKRGGPYEQYF
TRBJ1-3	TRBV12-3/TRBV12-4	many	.	TGTGCCAGCAGCTCACAGGAGACCTCTGGAAACACCATATATTTT	CASSSQETSGNTIYF
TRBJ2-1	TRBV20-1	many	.	TGCAGTGCTAGCAGGACAGAGGAGCAGTTCTTC	CSASRTEEQFF
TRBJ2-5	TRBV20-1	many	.	TGCAGTGCGCCCAGTCGGGAGACCCAGTCCTTC	CSAPSRETQSF
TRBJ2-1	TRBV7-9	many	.	TGTGCCAGCAGCCCGGGGCGGGCTTCCTACAATGAGCAGTTCTTC	CASSPGRASYNEQFF
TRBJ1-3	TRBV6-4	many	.	TGTGCCAGCAGTGTAAAAGGGGGTATCGTGGGTTTT	CASSVKGGIVGF
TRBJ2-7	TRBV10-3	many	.	TGTGCCATCAGCCAGGGTGTCTACGAGCAGTACTTC	CAISQGVYEQYF
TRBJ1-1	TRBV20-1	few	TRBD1	TGCAGTGCTAGGACAGGGGGACGCACTGAAGCTTTCTTT	CSARTGGRTEAFF
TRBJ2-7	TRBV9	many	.	TGTGCCAGCAGCGTAGGGGGACGGCAGGACGAGCAGTACTTC	CASSVGGRQDEQYF
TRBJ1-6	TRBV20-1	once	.	TGCAGTGCCGCAACGGGGGGGATTAATTCACCCCTCCACTTT	CSAATGGINSPLHF
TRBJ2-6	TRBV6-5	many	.	TGTGCCAGCAGCATCACGGCCTTCCTCTCTGGGGCCAACGTCCTGACTTTC	CASSITAFLSGANVLTF
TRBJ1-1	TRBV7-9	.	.	TGTGCCAGCAGCTTAGAGTACGTGACCAAAGCTTTCTTT	CASSLEYVTKAFF
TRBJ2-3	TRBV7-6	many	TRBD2	TGTGCCAGCAGCTTAGCGGGAGGGCGAGAAGATACGCAGTATTTT	CASSLAGGREDTQYF